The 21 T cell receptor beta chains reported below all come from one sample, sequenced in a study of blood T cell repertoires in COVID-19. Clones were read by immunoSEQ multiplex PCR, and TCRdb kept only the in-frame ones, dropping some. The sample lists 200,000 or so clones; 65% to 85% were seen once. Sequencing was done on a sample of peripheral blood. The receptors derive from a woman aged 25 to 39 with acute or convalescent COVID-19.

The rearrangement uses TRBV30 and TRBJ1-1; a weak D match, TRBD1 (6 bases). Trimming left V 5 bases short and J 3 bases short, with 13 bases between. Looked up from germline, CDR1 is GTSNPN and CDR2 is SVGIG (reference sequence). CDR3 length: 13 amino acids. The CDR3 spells CAWHSRGYTEAFF. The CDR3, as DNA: TGTGCCTGGCATAGCAGGGGATACACTGAAGCTTTCTTT.

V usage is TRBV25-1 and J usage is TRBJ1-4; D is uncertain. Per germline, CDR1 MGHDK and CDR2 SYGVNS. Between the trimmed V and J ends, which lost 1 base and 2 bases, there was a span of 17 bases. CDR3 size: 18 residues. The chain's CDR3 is CASSEFSNQWSTNEKLFF. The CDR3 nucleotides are TGTGCCAGCAGTGAATTTTCTAACCAATGGTCGACTAATGAAAAACTGTTTTTT.

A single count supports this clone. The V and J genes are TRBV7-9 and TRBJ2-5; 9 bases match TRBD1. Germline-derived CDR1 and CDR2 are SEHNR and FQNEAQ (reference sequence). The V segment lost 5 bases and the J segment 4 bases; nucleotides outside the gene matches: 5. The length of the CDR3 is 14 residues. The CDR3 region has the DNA TGTGCCAGCAGCCCCGGGACAGGGAGAGAGACCCAGTACTTC. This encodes CASSPGTGRETQYF. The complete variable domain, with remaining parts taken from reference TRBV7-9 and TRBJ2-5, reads DTGVSQNPRHKITKRGQNVTFRCDPISEHNRLYWYRQTLGQGPEFLTYFQNEAQLEKSRLLSDRFSAERPKGSFSTLEIQRTEQGDSAMYLCASSPGTGRETQYFGPGTRLLVL.

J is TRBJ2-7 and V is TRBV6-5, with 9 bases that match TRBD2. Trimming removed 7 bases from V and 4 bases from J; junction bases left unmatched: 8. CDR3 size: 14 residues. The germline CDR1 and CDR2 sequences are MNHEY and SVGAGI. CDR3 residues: CASKVAGEGYEQYF. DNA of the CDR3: TGTGCCAGCAAGGTAGCGGGAGAGGGATACGAGCAGTACTTC.

CDR3 coding DNA: TGTGCCAGCAGCGTAAGGAGCGGGAGCTCCTACAATGAGCAGTTCTTC. Translated: CASSVRSGSSYNEQFF. The gene calls are TRBV9 and TRBJ2-1, with 8 bases lining up with TRBD2. Germline assignment: CDR1 SGDLS and CDR2 YYNGEE. J lost 0 bases, V lost 1 base, and 3 bases had no gene match. The CDR3 runs to 16 residues. The full variable domain, its missing parts supplied by reference TRBV9 and TRBJ2-1, is DSGVTQTPKHLITATGQRVTLRCSPRSGDLSVYWYQQSLDQGLQFLIQYYNGEERAKGNILERFSAQQFPDLHSELNLSSLELGDSALYFCASSVRSGSSYNEQFFGPGTRLTVL.

The CDR3 sequence: CASSFGLPGAVGANVLTF. The CDR3 coding sequence is TGTGCCAGCAGCTTCGGCCTACCCGGAGCAGTCGGGGCCAACGTCCTGACTTTC. The V gene is TRBV5-6, the J gene TRBJ2-6; D not resolved. The CDR3 totals 18 residues. CDR1 is SGHDT, CDR2 YYEEEE, per germline. Trimming removed 2 bases at V and 4 bases at J, with 19 bases between.

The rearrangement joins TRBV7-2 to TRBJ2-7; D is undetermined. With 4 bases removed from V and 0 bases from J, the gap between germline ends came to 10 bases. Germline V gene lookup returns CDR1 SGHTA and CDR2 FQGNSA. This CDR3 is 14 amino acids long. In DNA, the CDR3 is TGTGCCAGCAGCTCGCCATTTAGCTCCTACGAGCAGTACTTC. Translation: CASSSPFSSYEQYF.

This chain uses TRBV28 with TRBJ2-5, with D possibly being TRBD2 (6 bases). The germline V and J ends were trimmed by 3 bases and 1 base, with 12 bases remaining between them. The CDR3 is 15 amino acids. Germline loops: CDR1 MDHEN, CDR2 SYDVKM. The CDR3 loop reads CASSLDPAGQETQYF. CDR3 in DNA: TGTGCCAGCAGTTTGGATCCAGCGGGCCAAGAGACCCAGTACTTC. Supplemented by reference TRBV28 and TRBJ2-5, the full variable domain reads DVKVTQSSRYLVKRTGEKVFLECVQDMDHENMFWYRQDPGLGLRLIYFSYDVKMKEKGDIPEGYSVSREKKERFSLILESASTNQTSMYLCASSLDPAGQETQYFGPGTRLLVL.

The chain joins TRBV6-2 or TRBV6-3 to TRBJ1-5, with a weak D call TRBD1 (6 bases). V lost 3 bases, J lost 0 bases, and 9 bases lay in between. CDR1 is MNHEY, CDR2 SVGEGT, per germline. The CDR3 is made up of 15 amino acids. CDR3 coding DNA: TGTGCCAGCAGTTATTCAGGGGCTAGCAATCAGCCCCAGCATTTT. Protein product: CASSYSGASNQPQHF.

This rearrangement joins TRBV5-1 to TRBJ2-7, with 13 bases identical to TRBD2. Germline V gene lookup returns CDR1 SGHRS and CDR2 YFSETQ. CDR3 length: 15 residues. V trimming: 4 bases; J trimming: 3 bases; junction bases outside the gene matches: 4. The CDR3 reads CASSPTSGGIYEQYF. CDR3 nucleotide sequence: TGCGCCAGCAGCCCGACTAGCGGGGGGATCTACGAGCAGTACTTC.

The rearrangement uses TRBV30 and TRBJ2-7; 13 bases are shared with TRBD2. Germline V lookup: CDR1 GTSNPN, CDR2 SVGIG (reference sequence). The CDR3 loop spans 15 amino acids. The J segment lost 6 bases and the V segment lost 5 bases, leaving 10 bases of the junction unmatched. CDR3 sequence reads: CAWSPSGLAGLEQYF. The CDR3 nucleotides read TGTGCCTGGTCCCCCTCGGGACTAGCGGGACTCGAGCAGTACTTC.

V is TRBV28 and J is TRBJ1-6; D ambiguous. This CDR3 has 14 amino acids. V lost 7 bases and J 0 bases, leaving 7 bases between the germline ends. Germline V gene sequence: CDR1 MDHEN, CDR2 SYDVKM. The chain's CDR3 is CASIYSSYNSPLHF. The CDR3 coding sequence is TGTGCCAGCATCTACAGCTCCTATAATTCACCCCTCCACTTT.

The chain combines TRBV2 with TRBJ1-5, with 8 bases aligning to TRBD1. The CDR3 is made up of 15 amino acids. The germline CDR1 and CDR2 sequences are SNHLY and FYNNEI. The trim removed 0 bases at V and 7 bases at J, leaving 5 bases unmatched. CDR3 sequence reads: CASSEARGRKQPQHF. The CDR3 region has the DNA TGTGCCAGCAGTGAAGCCAGGGGGCGAAAACAGCCCCAGCATTTT.

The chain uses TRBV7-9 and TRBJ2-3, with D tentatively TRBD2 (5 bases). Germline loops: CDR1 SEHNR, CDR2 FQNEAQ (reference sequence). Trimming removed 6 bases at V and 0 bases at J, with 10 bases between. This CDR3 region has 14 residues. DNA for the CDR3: TGTGCCAGCAGTCCAGAGCGGAGCACAGATACGCAGTATTTT. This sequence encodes CASSPERSTDTQYF.

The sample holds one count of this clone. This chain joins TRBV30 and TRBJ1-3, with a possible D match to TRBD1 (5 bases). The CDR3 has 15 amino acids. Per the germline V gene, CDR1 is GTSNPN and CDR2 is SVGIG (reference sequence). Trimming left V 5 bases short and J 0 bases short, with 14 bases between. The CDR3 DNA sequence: TGTGCCTGGTCGGTGGGCAGGGCCTCTGGAAACACCATATATTTT. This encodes CAWSVGRASGNTIYF.

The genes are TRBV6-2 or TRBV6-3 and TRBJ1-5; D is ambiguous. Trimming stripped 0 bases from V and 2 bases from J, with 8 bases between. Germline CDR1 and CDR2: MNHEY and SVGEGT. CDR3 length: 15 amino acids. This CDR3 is CASSYSGFGNQPQHF. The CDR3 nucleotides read TGTGCCAGCAGTTACTCCGGGTTTGGCAATCAGCCCCAGCATTTT.

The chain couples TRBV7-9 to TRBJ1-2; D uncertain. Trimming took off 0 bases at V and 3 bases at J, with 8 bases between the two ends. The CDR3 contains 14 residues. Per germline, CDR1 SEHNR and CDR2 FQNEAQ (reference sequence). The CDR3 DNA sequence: TGTGCCAGCAGCTTAGCTTGGTCAGACTATGGCTACACCTTC. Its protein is CASSLAWSDYGYTF. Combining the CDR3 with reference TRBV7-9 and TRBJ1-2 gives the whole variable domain DTGVSQNPRHKITKRGQNVTFRCDPISEHNRLYWYRQTLGQGPEFLTYFQNEAQLEKSRLLSDRFSAERPKGSFSTLEIQRTEQGDSAMYLCASSLAWSDYGYTFGSGTRLTVV.

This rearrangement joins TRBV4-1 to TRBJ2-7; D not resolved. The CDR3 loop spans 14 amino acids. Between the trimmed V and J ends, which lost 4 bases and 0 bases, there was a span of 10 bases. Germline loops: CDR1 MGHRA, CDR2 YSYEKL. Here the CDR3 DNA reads TGCGCCAGCAGCCGATCACAGAGCTCCTACGAGCAGTACTTC. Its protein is CASSRSQSSYEQYF.

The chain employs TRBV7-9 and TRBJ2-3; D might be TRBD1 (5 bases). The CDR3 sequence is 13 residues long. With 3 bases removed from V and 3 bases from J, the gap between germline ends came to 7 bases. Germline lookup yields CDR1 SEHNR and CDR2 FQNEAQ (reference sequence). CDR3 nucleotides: TGTGCCAGCAGCTTTCAGGGAACAGATACGCAGTATTTT. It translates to CASSFQGTDTQYF.

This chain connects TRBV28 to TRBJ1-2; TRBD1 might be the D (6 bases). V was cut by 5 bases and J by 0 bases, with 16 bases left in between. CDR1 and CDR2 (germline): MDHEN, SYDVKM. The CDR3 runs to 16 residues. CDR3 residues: CASSPDGGPANYGYTF. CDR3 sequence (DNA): TGTGCCAGCAGTCCCGATGGGGGCCCAGCTAACTATGGCTACACCTTC.

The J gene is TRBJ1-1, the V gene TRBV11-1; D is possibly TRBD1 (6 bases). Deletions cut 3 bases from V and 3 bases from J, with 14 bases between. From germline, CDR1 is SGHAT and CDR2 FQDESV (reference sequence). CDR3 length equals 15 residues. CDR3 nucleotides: TGTGCCAGCAGCTTCTCAACAGGGAGGGACACTGAAGCTTTCTTT. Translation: CASSFSTGRDTEAFF.